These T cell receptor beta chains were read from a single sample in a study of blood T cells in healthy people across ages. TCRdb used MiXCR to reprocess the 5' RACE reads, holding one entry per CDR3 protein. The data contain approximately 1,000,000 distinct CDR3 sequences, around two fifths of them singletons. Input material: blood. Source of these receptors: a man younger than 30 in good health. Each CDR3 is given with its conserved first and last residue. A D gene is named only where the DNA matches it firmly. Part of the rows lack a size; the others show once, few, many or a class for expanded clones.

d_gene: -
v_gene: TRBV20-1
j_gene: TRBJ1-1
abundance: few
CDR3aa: CSAQTEMNTEAFF
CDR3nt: TGCAGTGCACAGACAGAAATGAACACTGAAGCTTTCTTT

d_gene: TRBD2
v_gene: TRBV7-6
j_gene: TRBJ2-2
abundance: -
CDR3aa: CASSLAGLAVNTGELFF
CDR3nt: TGTGCCAGCAGCTTAGCCGGGCTAGCGGTGAACACCGGGGAGCTGTTTTTT

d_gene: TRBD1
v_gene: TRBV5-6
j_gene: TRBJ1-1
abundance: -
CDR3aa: CASSLALDRGENTEAFF
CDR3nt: TGTGCCAGCAGCTTGGCCCTGGACAGGGGTGAGAACACTGAAGCTTTCTTT

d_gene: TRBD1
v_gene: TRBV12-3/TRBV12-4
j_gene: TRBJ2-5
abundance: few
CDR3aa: CASSFGTGGVKTQYF
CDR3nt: TGTGCCAGCAGTTTTGGGACAGGGGGCGTGAAGACCCAGTACTTC

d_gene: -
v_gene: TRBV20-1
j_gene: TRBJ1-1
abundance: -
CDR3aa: CSARDTRGEPEAFF
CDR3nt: TGCAGTGCTAGAGACACCAGGGGAGAGCCTGAAGCTTTCTTT

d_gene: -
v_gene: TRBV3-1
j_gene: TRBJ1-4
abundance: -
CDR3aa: CASSQDVEGSEKLFF
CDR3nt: TGTGCCAGCAGCCAAGATGTAGAGGGAAGTGAAAAACTGTTTTTT

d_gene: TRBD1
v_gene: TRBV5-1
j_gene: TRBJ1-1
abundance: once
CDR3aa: CASSLGTEVNTEAFF
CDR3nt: TGCGCCAGCAGCCTGGGGACAGAGGTTAACACTGAAGCTTTCTTT

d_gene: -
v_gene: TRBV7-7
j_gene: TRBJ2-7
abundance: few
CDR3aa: CASSSGPGVIEQYF
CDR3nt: TGTGCTAGCAGCTCGGGACCGGGGGTGATCGAGCAGTACTTC

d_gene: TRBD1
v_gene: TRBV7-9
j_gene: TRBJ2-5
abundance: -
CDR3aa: CASSHRDSLYQETQYF
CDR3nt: TGTGCCAGCAGCCACCGGGACAGTTTGTACCAAGAGACCCAGTACTTC

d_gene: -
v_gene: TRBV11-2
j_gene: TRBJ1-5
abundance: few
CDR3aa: CASSLEAGQPQHF
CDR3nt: TGTGCCAGCAGCTTAGAGGCGGGACAGCCCCAGCATTTT

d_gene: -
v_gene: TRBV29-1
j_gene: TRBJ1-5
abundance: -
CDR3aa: CSVEPGNNQPQHF
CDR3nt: TGCAGCGTTGAACCGGGGAACAATCAGCCCCAGCATTTT

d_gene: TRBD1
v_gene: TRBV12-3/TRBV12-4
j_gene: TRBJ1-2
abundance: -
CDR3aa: CASSNLLDRANGYTF
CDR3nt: TGTGCCAGTAGTAACCTACTCGACAGGGCTAATGGCTACACCTTC

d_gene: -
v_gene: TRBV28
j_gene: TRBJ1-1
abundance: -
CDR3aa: CASSTRVSTNTEAFF
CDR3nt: TGTGCCAGCAGTACAAGGGTTAGTACGAACACTGAAGCTTTCTTT

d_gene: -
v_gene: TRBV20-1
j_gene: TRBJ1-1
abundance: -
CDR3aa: CSARAYWGEGAEAFF
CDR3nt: TGCAGTGCTAGGGCCTACTGGGGGGAGGGGGCTGAAGCTTTCTTT

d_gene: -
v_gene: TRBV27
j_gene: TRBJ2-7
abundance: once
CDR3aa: CASRGGVEQYF
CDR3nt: TGTGCCAGCAGAGGCGGGGTTGAGCAGTACTTC

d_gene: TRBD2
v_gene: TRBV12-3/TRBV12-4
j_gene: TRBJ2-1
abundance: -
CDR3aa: CASSFSGGRNEQFF
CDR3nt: TGTGCCAGCAGTTTCAGCGGGGGGCGGAATGAGCAGTTCTTC

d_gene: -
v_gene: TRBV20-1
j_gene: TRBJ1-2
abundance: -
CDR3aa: CSAIQGDYGYTF
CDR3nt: TGCAGTGCTATTCAAGGGGACTATGGCTACACCTTC

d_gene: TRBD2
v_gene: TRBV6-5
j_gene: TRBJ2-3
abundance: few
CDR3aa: CASSLGFAGGTDTQYF
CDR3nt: TGTGCCAGCAGTTTGGGGTTCGCGGGGGGCACAGATACGCAGTATTTT

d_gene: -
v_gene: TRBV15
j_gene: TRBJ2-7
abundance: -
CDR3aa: CATSRDPGGNYEQYF
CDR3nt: TGTGCCACCAGCAGAGATCCCGGGGGTAACTACGAGCAGTACTTC

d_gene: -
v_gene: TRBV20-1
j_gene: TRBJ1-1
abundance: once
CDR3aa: CSARDPGRDLNTEAFF
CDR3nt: TGCAGTGCTAGAGATCCTGGACGGGATCTTAACACTGAAGCTTTCTTT

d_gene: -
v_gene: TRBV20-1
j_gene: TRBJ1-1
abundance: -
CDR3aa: CSVLPGNTEAFF
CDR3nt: TGCAGTGTTCTGCCAGGGAACACTGAAGCTTTCTTT

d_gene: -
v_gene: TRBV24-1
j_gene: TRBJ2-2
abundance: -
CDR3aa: CTTSDRMNTGELFF
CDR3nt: TGTACCACCAGTGACAGGATGAACACCGGGGAGCTGTTTTTT

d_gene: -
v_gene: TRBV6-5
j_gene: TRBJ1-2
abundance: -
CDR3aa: CASSHAPIKGYTF
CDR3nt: TGTGCCAGCAGTCATGCCCCGATCAAAGGCTACACCTTC

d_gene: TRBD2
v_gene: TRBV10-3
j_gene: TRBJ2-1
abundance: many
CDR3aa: CAISESNGLAGAEGYNEQFF
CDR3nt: TGTGCCATCAGTGAGTCGAATGGACTAGCGGGGGCCGAAGGATACAATGAGCAGTTCTTC

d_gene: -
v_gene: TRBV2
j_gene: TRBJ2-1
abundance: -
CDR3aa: CASTSSGFNEQFF
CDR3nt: TGTGCCAGCACTTCATCGGGGTTCAATGAGCAGTTCTTC

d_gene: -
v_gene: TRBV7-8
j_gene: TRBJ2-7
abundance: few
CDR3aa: CASSLHPLGYEQYF
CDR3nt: TGTGCCAGCAGCTTGCACCCACTGGGCTACGAGCAGTACTTC

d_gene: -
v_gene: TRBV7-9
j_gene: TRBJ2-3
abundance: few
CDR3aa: CASSPPTLSTDTQYF
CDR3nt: TGTGCCAGCAGCCCACCAACCCTAAGCACAGATACGCAGTATTTT

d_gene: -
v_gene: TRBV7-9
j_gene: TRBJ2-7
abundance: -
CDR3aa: CASSFDYGREYEQYF
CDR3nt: TGTGCCAGCAGCTTCGACTACGGAAGAGAATACGAGCAGTACTTC

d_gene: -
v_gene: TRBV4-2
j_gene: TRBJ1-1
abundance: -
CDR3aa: CASSQEWTEAFF
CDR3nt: TGTGCCAGCAGCCAAGAATGGACTGAAGCTTTCTTT

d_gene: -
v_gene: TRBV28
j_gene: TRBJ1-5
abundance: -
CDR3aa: CASSPPTGGSNQPQHF
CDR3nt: TGTGCCAGCAGTCCCCCGACAGGAGGTAGCAATCAGCCCCAGCATTTT

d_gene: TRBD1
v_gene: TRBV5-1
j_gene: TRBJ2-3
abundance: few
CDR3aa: CASSFDGQGYTDTQYF
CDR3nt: TGCGCCAGCAGCTTCGACGGACAGGGATACACAGATACGCAGTATTTT

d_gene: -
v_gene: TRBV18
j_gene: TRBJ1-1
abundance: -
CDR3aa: CASRVGYWNAAHTEAFF
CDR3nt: TGTGCCAGCCGTGTGGGGTATTGGAATGCAGCGCACACTGAAGCTTTCTTT

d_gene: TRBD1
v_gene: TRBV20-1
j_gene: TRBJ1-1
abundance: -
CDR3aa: CSAGKTGGASEAFF
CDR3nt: TGCAGTGCTGGAAAAACAGGGGGCGCCTCTGAAGCTTTCTTT

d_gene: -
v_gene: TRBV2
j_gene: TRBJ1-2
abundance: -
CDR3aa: CASSGALKVGYGYTF
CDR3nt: TGTGCCAGCAGTGGGGCCCTAAAGGTGGGCTATGGCTACACCTTC

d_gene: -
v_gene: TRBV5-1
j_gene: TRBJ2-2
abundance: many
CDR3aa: CASSLTGVNTGELFF
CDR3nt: TGCGCCAGCAGCTTAACAGGAGTGAACACCGGGGAGCTGTTTTTT

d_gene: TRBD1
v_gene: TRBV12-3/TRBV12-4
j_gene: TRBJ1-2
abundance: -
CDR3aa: CASSPDRGGSGGYTF
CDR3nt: TGTGCCAGCAGCCCTGACAGGGGAGGCTCAGGGGGCTACACCTTC

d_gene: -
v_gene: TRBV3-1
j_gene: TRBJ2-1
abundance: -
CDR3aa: CASSRSLATRKFF
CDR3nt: TGTGCCAGCAGCAGATCGTTAGCGACTAGAAAGTTCTTC

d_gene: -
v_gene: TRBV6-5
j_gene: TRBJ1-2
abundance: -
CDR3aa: CASSYPDRIGYTF
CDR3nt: TGTGCCAGCAGTTACCCCGACAGGATCGGCTACACCTTC

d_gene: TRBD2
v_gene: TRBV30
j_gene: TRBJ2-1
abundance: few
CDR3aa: CAWDLQRGGSYNEQFF
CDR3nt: TGTGCCTGGGACCTTCAGCGGGGGGGCTCCTACAATGAGCAGTTCTTC

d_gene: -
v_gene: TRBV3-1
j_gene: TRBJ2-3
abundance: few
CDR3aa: CASSLGTGWDTQYF
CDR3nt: TGTGCCAGCAGCCTCGGGACGGGCTGGGATACGCAGTATTTT

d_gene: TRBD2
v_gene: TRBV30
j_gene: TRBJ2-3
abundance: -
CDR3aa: CAWSVRAGGEDTQYF
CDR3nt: TGTGCCTGGAGTGTACGAGCGGGGGGGGAAGATACGCAGTATTTT

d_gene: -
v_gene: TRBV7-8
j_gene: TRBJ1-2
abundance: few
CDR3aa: CASSLEASGGRNYGYTF
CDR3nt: TGTGCCAGCAGCTTAGAGGCGTCGGGAGGGCGCAACTATGGCTACACCTTC

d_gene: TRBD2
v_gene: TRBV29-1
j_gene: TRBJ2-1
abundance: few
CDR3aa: CSVILGLAGNNEQFF
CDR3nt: TGCAGCGTTATACTAGGGCTAGCGGGGAACAATGAGCAGTTCTTC

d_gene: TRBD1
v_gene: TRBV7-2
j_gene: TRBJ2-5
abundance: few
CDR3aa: CASSSPGQRETQYF
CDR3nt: TGTGCCAGCAGCTCTCCGGGACAGCGAGAGACCCAGTACTTC

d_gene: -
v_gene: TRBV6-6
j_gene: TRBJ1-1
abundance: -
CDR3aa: CASSYPVSNSEAFF
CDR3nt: TGTGCCAGCAGTTACCCGGTTAGTAACTCTGAAGCTTTCTTT

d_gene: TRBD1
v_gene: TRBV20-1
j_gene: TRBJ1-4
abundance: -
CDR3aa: CSAKVTGAATNEKLFF
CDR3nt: TGCAGTGCGAAAGTTACAGGGGCAGCAACTAATGAAAAACTGTTTTTT

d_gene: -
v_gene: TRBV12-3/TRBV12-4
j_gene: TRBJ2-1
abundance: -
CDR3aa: CASTRPGGPNEQFF
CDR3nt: TGTGCCAGCACCAGACCCGGGGGACCCAATGAGCAGTTCTTC

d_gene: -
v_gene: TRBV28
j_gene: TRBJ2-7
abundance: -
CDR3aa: CASSLSPHGAYF
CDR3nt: TGTGCCAGCAGTTTGTCCCCCCACGGCGCGTACTTC

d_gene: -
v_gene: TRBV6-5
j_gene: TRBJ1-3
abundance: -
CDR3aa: CASRGIDTIYF
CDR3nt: TGTGCCAGCAGGGGTATTGACACCATATATTTT

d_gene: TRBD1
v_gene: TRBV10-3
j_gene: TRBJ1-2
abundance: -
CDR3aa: CAISNRGQGNGYTF
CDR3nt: TGTGCCATCAGTAATAGGGGACAGGGTAATGGCTACACCTTC

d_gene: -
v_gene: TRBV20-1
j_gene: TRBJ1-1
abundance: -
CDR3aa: CSARREAENTEAFF
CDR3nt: TGCAGTGCTAGGAGAGAGGCTGAGAACACTGAAGCTTTCTTT

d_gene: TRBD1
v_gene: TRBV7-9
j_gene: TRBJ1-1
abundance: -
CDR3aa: CASRLPGGGTEAFF
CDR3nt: TGTGCCAGCAGATTGCCAGGGGGAGGAACTGAAGCTTTCTTT

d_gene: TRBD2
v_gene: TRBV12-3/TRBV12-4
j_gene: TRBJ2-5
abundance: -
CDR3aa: CASSQRGGNEQYF
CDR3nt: TGTGCCAGCAGCCAGCGGGGGGGCAATGAGCAGTACTTC

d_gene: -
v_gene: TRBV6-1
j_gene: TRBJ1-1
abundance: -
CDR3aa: CASSESNPAEAFF
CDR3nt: TGTGCCAGCAGTGAATCCAACCCGGCTGAAGCTTTCTTT

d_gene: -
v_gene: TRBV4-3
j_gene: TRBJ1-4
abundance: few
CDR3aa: CASSPPGGVEKLFF
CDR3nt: TGCGCCAGCAGCCCCCCCGGGGGGGTTGAAAAACTGTTTTTT